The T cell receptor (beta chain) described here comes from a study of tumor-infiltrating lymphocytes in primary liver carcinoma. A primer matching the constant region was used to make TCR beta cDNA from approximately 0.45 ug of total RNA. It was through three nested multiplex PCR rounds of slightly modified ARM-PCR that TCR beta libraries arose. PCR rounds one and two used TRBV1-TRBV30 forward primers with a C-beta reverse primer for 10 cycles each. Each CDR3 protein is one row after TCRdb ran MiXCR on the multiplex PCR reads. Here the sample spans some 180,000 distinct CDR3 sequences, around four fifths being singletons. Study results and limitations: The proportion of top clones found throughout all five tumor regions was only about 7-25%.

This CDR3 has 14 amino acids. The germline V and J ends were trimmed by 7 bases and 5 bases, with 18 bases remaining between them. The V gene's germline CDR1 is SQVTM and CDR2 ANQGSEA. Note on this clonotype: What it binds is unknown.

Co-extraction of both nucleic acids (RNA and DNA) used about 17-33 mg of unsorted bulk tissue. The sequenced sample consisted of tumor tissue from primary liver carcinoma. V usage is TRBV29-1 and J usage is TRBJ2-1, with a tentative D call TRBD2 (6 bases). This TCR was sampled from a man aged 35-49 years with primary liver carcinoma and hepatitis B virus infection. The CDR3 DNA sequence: TGCAGCGCCGGGGGTGGGGCTTCCCACAATGAGCAGTTCTTC. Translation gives CSAGGGASHNEQFF.